The 8 T cell receptor beta chains reported below all come from one sample, sequenced in a study of cytomegalovirus exposure and HLA in healthy donors. This PCR relied on a set of 60 Vbeta primers and 13 Jbeta primers. TCRdb's table, derived via immunoSEQ multiplex PCR, lists solely in-frame clones and lacks some. Counted here are more than 70,000 clones, roughly 80% occurring once; the ten biggest clones make up more than 2.5%. The sequenced sample was PBMCs. These receptors were obtained from a man in his forties or fifties in good health and CMV-seronegative.

This clone has a handful of counts. The genes are TRBV6-1 and TRBJ1-3, with 9 nucleotides matching TRBD1. In germline, CDR1 is MNHNS, CDR2 SASEGT. CDR3 length: 15 residues. J gave up 4 bases and V 2 bases, and 3 bases lay outside the gene matches. CDR3 sequence reads: CASSESGTGGNTIYF. The DNA for the CDR3 is TGTGCCAGCAGTGAATCGGGGACAGGGGGAAACACCATATATTTT.

This chain connects TRBV28 to TRBJ2-7, with 7 bases fitting TRBD2. The CDR3 covers 12 residues. The V gene's germline CDR1 is MDHEN and CDR2 SYDVKM. V was clipped by 3 bases and J by 6 bases; unmatched bases: 2. The DNA for the CDR3 is TGTGCCAGCAGTTTCTCGGGAGGCGAGCAGTACTTC. This translates into CASSFSGGEQYF. The whole variable domain, remainder taken from reference TRBV28 and TRBJ2-7, is DVKVTQSSRYLVKRTGEKVFLECVQDMDHENMFWYRQDPGLGLRLIYFSYDVKMKEKGDIPEGYSVSREKKERFSLILESASTNQTSMYLCASSFSGGEQYFGPGTRLTVT.

The rearrangement uses TRBV4-3 and TRBJ2-2; D is possibly TRBD2 (6 bases). Trimming stripped 4 bases from V and 3 bases from J, with 12 bases between. Germline values: CDR1 LGHNA, CDR2 YSLEER. This CDR3 comprises 15 residues. This CDR3 reads CASSPGLTYTGELFF. The CDR3 DNA reads as TGCGCCAGCAGCCCGGGACTGACCTACACCGGGGAGCTGTTTTTT.

This chain joins TRBV6-6 and TRBJ2-3; 8 bases agree with TRBD1. This CDR3 comprises 16 residues. Per the germline V gene, CDR1 is MNHNY and CDR2 is SVGAGI (reference sequence). The ends lost 0 bases at V and 6 bases at J; junction bases unmatched: 8. The CDR3 protein is CASSYSRTGSGDTQYF. The DNA of the CDR3 is TGTGCCAGCAGTTACTCGAGGACAGGGTCGGGGGATACGCAGTATTTT.

V usage is TRBV7-9 and J usage is TRBJ1-5; 10 bases are shared with TRBD1. The CDR3 contains 16 residues. From germline, CDR1 is SEHNR and CDR2 FQNEAQ (reference sequence). V dropped 2 bases and J dropped 8; count of bases not matched to a gene: 9. The CDR3 sequence is CASSLRGDRGTKPQHF. As DNA, the CDR3 is TGTGCCAGCAGCTTACGGGGGGACAGGGGAACGAAGCCCCAGCATTTT.

This chain uses TRBV9 with TRBJ2-7, with 7 bases that match TRBD2. From germline, CDR1 is SGDLS and CDR2 YYNGEE. There are 16 residues in the CDR3. The V segment lost 3 bases and the J segment 3 bases; nucleotides outside the gene matches: 12. CDR3 in amino acids: CASSGGLSSGFYEQYF. In nucleotides, the CDR3 is TGTGCCAGCAGCGGCGGACTGAGTAGCGGGTTCTACGAGCAGTACTTC.

V is TRBV11-1 and J is TRBJ2-7; D is possibly TRBD2 (5 bases). Germline V gene sequence: CDR1 SGHAT, CDR2 FQDESV (reference sequence). Trimming left V 5 bases short and J 5 bases short, with 10 bases between. The CDR3 has 12 residues. CDR3 protein: CASSDYNHEQYF. The CDR3, as DNA: TGTGCCAGCAGCGACTACAACCACGAGCAGTACTTC.

This clone was observed a single time. The chain combines TRBV7-9 with TRBJ1-1; tentatively, D is TRBD1 (5 bases). There are 14 residues in the CDR3. The V gene's germline CDR1 is SEHNR and CDR2 FQNEAQ (reference sequence). Trimming removed 2 bases at V and 1 base at J, with 8 bases between. CDR3 nucleotides: TGTGCCAGCAGCTTACAGGGAAAGAACACTGAAGCTTTCTTT. Translated: CASSLQGKNTEAFF.